The 28 T cell receptor beta chains in this list originate from one sample, sequenced in a study of blood T cell repertoires in COVID-19. TCRdb's copy holds only in-frame clones and misses some; the assay was immunoSEQ multiplex PCR. Among 250,000 to 300,000 clones, less than 90% were seen once, and the ten largest hold about 4.3%. Sequenced input: peripheral blood. These receptors all come from a man between 60 and 70 years old who had recovered from COVID-19.

The chain links TRBV2 to TRBJ1-5; 7 bases map to TRBD1. With V trimmed by 4 bases and J by 3 bases, 6 bases remained unmatched. Germline CDR1 SNHLY, CDR2 FYNNEI. This CDR3 spans 15 amino acids. The CDR3 coding sequence is TGTGCCAGCAGTGTGTTCGGGACAGACAATCAGCCCCAGCATTTT. Translating it yields CASSVFGTDNQPQHF.

The chain uses TRBV6-5 and TRBJ1-3; D unresolved. The V end lost 6 bases, the J end lost 0 bases, and 9 bases lay between the germline ends. CDR3 length: 14 amino acids. CDR1 and CDR2 (germline): MNHEY, SVGAGI. Written as DNA, the CDR3 is TGTGCCAGCAGGTCTAACCTCTCTGGAAACACCATATATTTT. This codes for CASRSNLSGNTIYF.

The V gene is TRBV3-1 (or the pseudogene TRBV3-2), the J gene TRBJ1-6; D ambiguous. The CDR3 contains 14 residues. V was shortened by 1 base and J by 9 bases, with 10 bases between the two germline ends. CDR1 is LGHDT and CDR2 is YNNKEL in the germline V gene (reference sequence). The CDR3 reads CASSQVENRSPLHF. CDR3 coding DNA: TGTGCCAGCAGCCAAGTAGAGAACCGTTCACCCCTCCACTTT.

The CDR3 DNA is TGTGCCAGCAGCTTAGGGTCTAGCAGCACAGATACGCAGTATTTT. It yields the protein CASSLGSSSTDTQYF. The V and J genes are TRBV7-2 and TRBJ2-3, with D perhaps matching TRBD2 (5 bases). Between the trimmed V and J ends, which lost 1 base and 0 bases, there was a span of 8 bases. The CDR3 runs 15 residues. Germline CDR1 reads SGHTA; CDR2 reads FQGNSA.

The count of this clone is one. The chain joins TRBV19 to TRBJ1-5, with D possibly being TRBD1 (6 bases). V dropped 6 bases and J dropped 13 bases, with 19 bases sitting between them. Germline V CDR1 and CDR2: LNHDA, SQIVND (reference sequence). This CDR3 spans 13 amino acids. CDR3 nucleotide sequence: TGTGCCAGTAGGGTGGGGACAATGGCTCCTCAGCATTTT. It yields the protein CASRVGTMAPQHF.

The chain carries TRBV2 and TRBJ2-1, with D perhaps matching TRBD2 (6 bases). The CDR3 loop spans 13 amino acids. V lost 9 bases, J lost 5 bases, and 14 bases lay in between. Germline-derived CDR1 and CDR2 are SNHLY and FYNNEI. The CDR3 is CASPPPGDNEQFF. CDR3 nucleotides: TGTGCCAGTCCCCCCCCGGGGGACAATGAGCAGTTCTTC.

The V call is TRBV5-4, the J call TRBJ2-7, with a tentative D call TRBD1 (5 bases). This CDR3 comprises 14 residues. From germline, CDR1 is SGHNT and CDR2 YYREEE (reference sequence). The V end lost 0 bases, the J end lost 3 bases, and 10 bases lay between the germline ends. The CDR3 here is CASSLGRTNYEQYF. CDR3 DNA: TGTGCCAGCAGCTTGGGACGGACAAACTACGAGCAGTACTTC.

The rearrangement joins TRBV28 to TRBJ2-7; D not resolved. Trimming left V 1 base short and J 0 bases short, with 4 bases between. CDR1 is MDHEN and CDR2 is SYDVKM in the germline V gene. The CDR3 runs 13 residues. CDR3 protein: CASSLSPSYEQYF. The CDR3, as DNA: TGTGCCAGCAGTTTATCTCCCTCCTACGAGCAGTACTTC. Full variable domain (outside the CDR3, taken from reference TRBV28 and TRBJ2-7): DVKVTQSSRYLVKRTGEKVFLECVQDMDHENMFWYRQDPGLGLRLIYFSYDVKMKEKGDIPEGYSVSREKKERFSLILESASTNQTSMYLCASSLSPSYEQYFGPGTRLTVT.

CDR3 loop: CAWTAQGWSQPQHF. CDR3 nucleotide sequence: TGTGCCTGGACTGCTCAGGGTTGGAGTCAGCCCCAGCATTTT. The chain couples TRBV30 to TRBJ1-5, with a tentative D call TRBD1 (5 bases). Trimming cost V 4 bases and J 6 bases, with 16 bases left between them. Looked up from germline, CDR1 is GTSNPN and CDR2 is SVGIG (reference sequence). The CDR3 sequence is 14 residues long. The full variable domain, in which reference TRBV30 and TRBJ1-5 provide the parts outside the CDR3, is SQTIHQWPATLVQPVGSPLSLECTVEGTSNPNLYWYRQAAGRGLQLLFYSVGIGQISSEVPQNLSASRPQDRQFILSSKKLLLSDSGFYLCAWTAQGWSQPQHFGDGTRLSIL.

V is TRBV29-1 and J is TRBJ2-5; 8 bases line up with TRBD2. The V gene end was trimmed by 4 bases and the J gene end by 3 bases; junction bases not matched to a gene: 4. The CDR3 spans 13 residues. Germline V gene sequence: CDR1 SQVTM, CDR2 ANQGSEA. CDR3 bases: TGCAGCGTTGCGGCGGGGGGAGAAGAGACCCAGTACTTC. This sequence encodes CSVAAGGEETQYF.

This clone turned up a few times. V is TRBV5-6 and J is TRBJ2-2; tentative D call: TRBD2 (6 bases). V was pared by 7 bases and J by 5 bases, with 18 bases between. The CDR3 loop spans 15 amino acids. Germline CDR1 and CDR2: SGHDT and YYEEEE. DNA for the CDR3: TGTGCCAGCTATCCAGCGGCAGGGAGGACCGGGGAGCTGTTTTTT. It translates to CASYPAAGRTGELFF. Full variable domain (rest looked up from reference TRBV5-6 and TRBJ2-2): DAGVTQSPTHLIKTRGQQVTLRCSPKSGHDTVSWYQQALGQGPQFIFQYYEEEERQRGNFPDRFSGHQFPNYSSELNVNALLLGDSALYLCASYPAAGRTGELFFGEGSRLTVL.

The rearrangement links TRBV6-5 to TRBJ2-7, with D perhaps matching TRBD1 (5 bases). V lost 0 bases and J lost 4, with 13 bases in between. The length of the CDR3 is 15 residues. CDR1 and CDR2 from the germline V gene are MNHEY and SVGAGI. The CDR3 DNA reads as TGTGCCAGCAGTTACTCGATGACAGTGAATTACGAGCAGTACTTC. Protein product: CASSYSMTVNYEQYF.

The J gene is TRBJ1-1, the V gene TRBV5-6; D possibly corresponds to TRBD1 (5 bases). The CDR3 covers 16 residues. Trimming shortened V by 4 bases and J by 5 bases, and 21 bases separated the two germline ends. CDR1 SGHDT and CDR2 YYEEEE come from the germline V gene. The CDR3 is CASSQRPPGGVTEAFF. The DNA for the CDR3 is TGTGCCAGCAGCCAAAGACCCCCGGGAGGGGTAACTGAAGCTTTCTTT.

V and J are TRBV3-1 (or the pseudogene TRBV3-2) and TRBJ2-3; D is uncertain. Germline V gene sequence: CDR1 LGHDT, CDR2 YNNKEL (reference sequence). Trimming removed 4 bases from V and 4 bases from J, with 6 bases in between. The CDR3 covers 12 residues. CDR3 nucleotides: TGTGCCAGCAGCCTCCGCGCAGATACGCAGTATTTT. This encodes CASSLRADTQYF.

The chain is built from TRBV7-9 and TRBJ1-4, with 7 bases that match TRBD1. The V and J ends lost 5 bases and 6 bases, in that order; junction bases with no gene match: 9. The CDR3 sequence is 15 residues long. Per germline, CDR1 SEHNR and CDR2 FQNEAQ (reference sequence). The CDR3 DNA follows: TGTGCCAGCAGCACTTTCAGGACAGGAGATGAAAAACTGTTTTTT. As protein: CASSTFRTGDEKLFF.

This chain links TRBV6-5 with TRBJ2-1; TRBD2 matches 8 bases. Per the germline V gene, CDR1 is MNHEY and CDR2 is SVGAGI. J gave up 9 bases and V 7 bases, and 8 bases lay outside the gene matches. This CDR3 has 13 amino acids. CDR3: CASNHVSGGEQFF. In nucleotides, the CDR3 is TGTGCCAGCAACCATGTGAGCGGGGGTGAGCAGTTCTTC.

This chain uses TRBV7-2 with TRBJ1-2; D not certain. Trimming left V 2 bases short and J 2 bases short, with 6 bases between. Per germline, CDR1 SGHTA and CDR2 FQGNSA. The CDR3 is 13 amino acids. The CDR3 DNA sequence: TGTGCCAGCAGCTTATTTATGAACTATGGCTACACCTTC. Translated, it gives CASSLFMNYGYTF.

On this clone: Other DNA variants within this sample encode the same CDR3. The chain carries TRBV9 and TRBJ2-1; TRBD2 is a possible D gene (6 bases). Trimming stripped 0 bases from V and 0 bases from J, with 10 bases between. Germline CDR1 and CDR2: SGDLS and YYNGEE. This CDR3 has 16 residues. CDR3 in amino acids: CASSVGSGGSYNEQFF. CDR3 DNA: TGTGCCAGCAGCGTAGGTTCCGGGGGCTCCTACAATGAGCAGTTCTTC.

CDR3 amino acids: CAWSADRNYGYTF. The CDR3 nucleotides are TGTGCCTGGAGCGCAGACAGGAACTATGGCTACACCTTC. The rearrangement uses TRBV30 and TRBJ1-2; D perhaps matches TRBD1 (6 bases). Germline V gives CDR1 GTSNPN, CDR2 SVGIG (reference sequence). This CDR3 is 13 amino acids long. V dropped 3 bases and J dropped 2 bases, with 10 bases sitting between them.

V is TRBV9 and J is TRBJ1-1, with TRBD1 matching over 12 bases. Germline V CDR1 and CDR2: SGDLS, YYNGEE. This CDR3 region has 18 residues. V shed 0 bases, J shed 8 bases, and the junction held 14 bases outside the gene matches. This CDR3 is CASSVGLGTGGIFSEAFF. The CDR3 nucleotides are TGTGCCAGCAGCGTAGGCTTAGGGACAGGGGGCATTTTTTCCGAAGCTTTCTTT. The variable domain in full, with the rest retrieved from reference TRBV9 and TRBJ1-1, is DSGVTQTPKHLITATGQRVTLRCSPRSGDLSVYWYQQSLDQGLQFLIQYYNGEERAKGNILERFSAQQFPDLHSELNLSSLELGDSALYFCASSVGLGTGGIFSEAFFGQGTRLTVV.

This chain connects TRBV7-2 to TRBJ2-7, with a possible D match to TRBD2 (7 bases). The CDR3 is made up of 14 amino acids. Between the trimmed V and J ends, which lost 5 bases and 4 bases, there was a span of 15 bases. Per germline, CDR1 SGHTA and CDR2 FQGNSA. The CDR3 DNA sequence: TGTGCCAGCAGCCCACTAGGGGGAGGGTACGAGCAGTACTTC. This translates into CASSPLGGGYEQYF.

The chain joins TRBV2 to TRBJ1-1; possible D gene TRBD1, 5 bases. The CDR3 is 14 amino acids. Germline V gene data show CDR1 as SNHLY and CDR2 as FYNNEI. The ends were cut back, 6 bases at V and 0 bases at J, with 11 bases in the middle. CDR3 sequence (DNA): TGTGCCAGCAGCCGACAGTTGGTGAACACTGAAGCTTTCTTT. Protein sequence: CASSRQLVNTEAFF.

This rearrangement joins TRBV5-1 to TRBJ2-7, with D possibly TRBD1 on 6 matching bases. CDR3 length equals 17 residues. V gave up 3 bases and J gave up 0 bases, with 19 bases separating them. The germline CDR1 and CDR2 sequences are SGHRS and YFSETQ. This CDR3 reads CASSSGPGTQSSYEQYF. CDR3 DNA sequence: TGCGCCAGCAGCTCGGGGCCCGGGACACAGAGCTCCTACGAGCAGTACTTC.

This clone was seen a few times. The chain is built from TRBV30 and TRBJ1-2; D is possibly TRBD1 (6 bases). Germline V gene data show CDR1 as GTSNPN and CDR2 as SVGIG (reference sequence). V dropped 3 bases and J dropped 3 bases, with 17 bases sitting between them. The CDR3 loop spans 15 amino acids. As DNA, the CDR3 is TGTGCCTGGAGGGCAGGGGATCTGTCTTACTATGGCTACACCTTC. This sequence encodes CAWRAGDLSYYGYTF.

The rearrangement joins TRBV28 to TRBJ2-1; TRBD2 might be the D (6 bases). The germline V and J ends were trimmed by 8 bases and 5 bases, with 13 bases remaining between them. The CDR3 length is 13 residues. Germline-derived CDR1 and CDR2 are MDHEN and SYDVKM. The CDR3 nucleotides are TGTGCCAGCGGGAGGTGGGATAACAATGAGCAGTTCTTC. Translation: CASGRWDNNEQFF.

The V gene is TRBV11-3, the J gene TRBJ2-1; perhaps TRBD2 as D (5 bases). This CDR3 contains 15 residues. V was shortened by 5 bases and J by 6 bases, with 17 bases between the two germline ends. From germline, CDR1 is SGHNT and CDR2 YENEEA. In DNA, the CDR3 is TGTGCCAGCAGCCCCCCCATGGATCGGGGCAATGAGCAGTTCTTC. Translation: CASSPPMDRGNEQFF.

V gene TRBV30 combines with J gene TRBJ2-1, with TRBD1 identical over 11 bases. From germline, CDR1 is GTSNPN and CDR2 SVGIG (reference sequence). The ends lost 5 bases at V and 6 bases at J; junction bases unmatched: 3. The CDR3 is made up of 13 amino acids. CDR3 in amino acids: CAWGTGGLNEQFF. The CDR3 nucleotides are TGTGCCTGGGGGACAGGGGGTCTCAATGAGCAGTTCTTC.

This sequence joins TRBV7-9 and TRBJ1-1; 7 bases line up with TRBD1. Trimming took 5 bases from V and 1 from J; bases not matched to a gene: 4. The CDR3 contains 14 residues. Germline lookup yields CDR1 SEHNR and CDR2 FQNEAQ (reference sequence). The CDR3, as DNA: TGTGCCAGCAGCGGGACAGTTTGGAACACTGAAGCTTTCTTT. Amino acid sequence: CASSGTVWNTEAFF. Combining the CDR3 with reference TRBV7-9 and TRBJ1-1 gives the whole variable domain DTGVSQNPRHKITKRGQNVTFRCDPISEHNRLYWYRQTLGQGPEFLTYFQNEAQLEKSRLLSDRFSAERPKGSFSTLEIQRTEQGDSAMYLCASSGTVWNTEAFFGQGTRLTVV.